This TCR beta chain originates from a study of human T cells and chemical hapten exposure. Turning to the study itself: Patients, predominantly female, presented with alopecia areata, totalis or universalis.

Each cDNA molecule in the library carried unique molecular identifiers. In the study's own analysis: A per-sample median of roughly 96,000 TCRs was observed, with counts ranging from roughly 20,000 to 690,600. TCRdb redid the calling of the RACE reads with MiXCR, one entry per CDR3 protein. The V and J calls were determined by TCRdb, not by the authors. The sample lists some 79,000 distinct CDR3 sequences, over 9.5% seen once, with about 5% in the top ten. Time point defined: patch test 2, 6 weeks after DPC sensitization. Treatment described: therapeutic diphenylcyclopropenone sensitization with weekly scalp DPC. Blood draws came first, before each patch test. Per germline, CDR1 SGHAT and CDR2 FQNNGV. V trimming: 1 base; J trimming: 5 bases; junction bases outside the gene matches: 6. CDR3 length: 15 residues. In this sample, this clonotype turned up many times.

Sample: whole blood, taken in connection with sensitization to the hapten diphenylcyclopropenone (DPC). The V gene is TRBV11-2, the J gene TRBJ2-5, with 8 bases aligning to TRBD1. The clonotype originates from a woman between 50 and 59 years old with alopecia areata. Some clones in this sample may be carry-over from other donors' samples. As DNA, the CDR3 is TGTGCCAGCAGCTTAGCTCAGGGGGCTGCGGAGACCCAGTACTTC. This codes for CASSLAQGAAETQYF.